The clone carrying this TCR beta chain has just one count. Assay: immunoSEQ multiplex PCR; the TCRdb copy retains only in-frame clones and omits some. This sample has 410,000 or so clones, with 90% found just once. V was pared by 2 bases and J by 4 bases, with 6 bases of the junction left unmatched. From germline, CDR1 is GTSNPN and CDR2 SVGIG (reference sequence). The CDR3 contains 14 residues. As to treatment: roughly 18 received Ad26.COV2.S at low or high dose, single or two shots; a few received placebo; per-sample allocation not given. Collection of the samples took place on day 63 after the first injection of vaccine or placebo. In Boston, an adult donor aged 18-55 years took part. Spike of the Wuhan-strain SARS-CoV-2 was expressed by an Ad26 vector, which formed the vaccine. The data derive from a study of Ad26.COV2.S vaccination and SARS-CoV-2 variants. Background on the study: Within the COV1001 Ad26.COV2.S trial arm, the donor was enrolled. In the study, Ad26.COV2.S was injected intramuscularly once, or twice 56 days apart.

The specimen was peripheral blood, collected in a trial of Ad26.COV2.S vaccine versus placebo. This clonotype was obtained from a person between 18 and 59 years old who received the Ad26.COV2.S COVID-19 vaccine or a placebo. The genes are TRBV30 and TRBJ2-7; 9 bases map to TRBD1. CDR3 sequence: CAWSPGTGNYEQYF. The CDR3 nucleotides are TGTGCCTGGAGTCCCGGGACAGGGAATTACGAGCAGTACTTC. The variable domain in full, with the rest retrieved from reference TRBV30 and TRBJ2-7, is SQTIHQWPATLVQPVGSPLSLECTVEGTSNPNLYWYRQAAGRGLQLLFYSVGIGQISSEVPQNLSASRPQDRQFILSSKKLLLSDSGFYLCAWSPGTGNYEQYFGPGTRLTVT.